This TCR beta chain was documented in a study of cytomegalovirus exposure and HLA in healthy donors. At the level of the study: A preliminary data release comprised around 85 million unique TCRs obtained from HLA-typed donors. Study results and caveats: Follow-up analysis later connected one missense variant in DCLRE1C with trimming of TCR beta V- and J-genes.

The J segment lost 3 bases and the V segment lost 4 bases, leaving 9 bases of the junction unmatched. CDR3 size: 16 residues. The germline CDR1 and CDR2 sequences are SGHRS and YFSETQ. Details on this clone: What it binds is unknown.

The PCR made use of 60 Vbeta and 13 Jbeta primers. Profiling relied on immunoSEQ multiplex PCR, and the TCRdb table lists in-frame clones only, not all of them. This sample has a few hundred thousand clones, with about 80% found just once. The rearrangement joins TRBV5-1 to TRBJ2-4; TRBD1 aligns across 8 bases. This receptor was taken from a woman aged 60 to 75 in good health and CMV-seropositive. Sequencing was performed on PBMCs. The CDR3 DNA reads TGCGCCAGCAGCGACCCTCGACAGGGGAACAAAAACATTCAGTACTTC. It is translated as CASSDPRQGNKNIQYF.